Described below is a single T cell receptor (beta chain) sequence and its context. This record comes from a study of blood T cell repertoires in COVID-19. About the study: Samples representing acute and convalescent COVID-19 were sourced from the United States, Italy and Spain.

The CDR3 totals 15 residues. Assay used: immunoSEQ multiplex PCR; TCRdb lists only in-frame clones, some missing. Among roughly 73,000 clones, 85% to 90% were seen once, and the ten largest hold 8.9%. The material sequenced was peripheral blood. The sequence was obtained from a man at least 80 years old with acute or convalescent COVID-19. The chain carries TRBV7-5 and TRBJ1-2. TRBV7-5 counts as a pseudogene. The CDR3 DNA reads as TGTGTCAGAAGCTTAGCGCCGGGTTCGAAAAAGGGCTACACCTTC. Translating it yields CVRSLAPGSKKGYTF.